This T cell receptor (beta chain) was sequenced during a study of blood T cells in healthy people across ages. General study findings and limits: The study found more naive CD4+ cells and higher diversity in long-lived than aged donors. As naive T cell percentage varied, TCR beta diversity correlated strongly with it. Estimates of diversity drawn from one million T cells were considered underestimates.

Trimming removed 7 bases from V and 6 bases from J, with 13 bases in between. The CDR3 has 11 residues. CDR1 is SQVTM and CDR2 is ANQGSEA in the germline V gene. Russia was home to the donors, healthy Caucasian individuals aged roughly 6 to 90. Comment on this clonotype: The antigen remains undetermined. A much larger clone differs by one base, so this may be a read error.

A second about 7 to 12 cycle PCR used barcoded and J-beta primers. From the 5' RACE reads, TCRdb called clonotypes with MiXCR, one entry per CDR3 protein. Of about 1.6 million distinct CDR3 sequences in the sample, approximately 32% were seen once. Sequenced: blood. This chain uses TRBV29-1 with TRBJ2-7; D is undetermined. This TCR came from a woman in her 30s in good health. The CDR3 region is CSGQHGCEQYF. The CDR3 DNA sequence: TGCAGCGGCCAACATGGTTGCGAGCAGTACTTC.